These 2 T cell receptor beta chains were sequenced from one sample in a study of molecular identifiers for immune sequencing clone quantification. TCRdb re-called the PCR reads through MiXCR, storing one row per CDR3 protein. Of about half a million distinct CDR3 sequences detected, roughly 25% appear once; the ten largest clones hold around 0.76%. The sequencing input was naive CD8+ T cells from blood, with Jurkat cell RNA spiked in. Regarding subset: FACS-sorted CD8+CD4-CCR7+CD45RA+ naive T cells. The origin of the receptors is a human donor in good health. Some libraries in this study had Jurkat cell RNA spiked in.

The V call is TRBV6-5, the J call TRBJ1-2; 7 positions match TRBD1. After removal of 1 base from V and 6 bases from J, the junction contained 8 bases not matched to a gene. Germline V gene lookup returns CDR1 MNHEY and CDR2 SVGAGI. The CDR3 is made up of 15 amino acids. Here the CDR3 reads CASSYCPAGGDGYTF. The CDR3 DNA follows: TGTGCCAGCAGTTACTGCCCGGCAGGGGGAGATGGCTACACCTTC.

This clonotype was seen more than once but under ten times. The V gene is TRBV12-3 or TRBV12-4, the J gene TRBJ1-2; D not resolved. The CDR3 runs to 11 residues. V was trimmed by 3 bases and J by 5 bases, leaving 4 bases between them. The CDR3 spells CASSFMYGYTF. In nucleotides, the CDR3 is TGTGCCAGCAGTTTTATGTATGGCTACACCTTC.